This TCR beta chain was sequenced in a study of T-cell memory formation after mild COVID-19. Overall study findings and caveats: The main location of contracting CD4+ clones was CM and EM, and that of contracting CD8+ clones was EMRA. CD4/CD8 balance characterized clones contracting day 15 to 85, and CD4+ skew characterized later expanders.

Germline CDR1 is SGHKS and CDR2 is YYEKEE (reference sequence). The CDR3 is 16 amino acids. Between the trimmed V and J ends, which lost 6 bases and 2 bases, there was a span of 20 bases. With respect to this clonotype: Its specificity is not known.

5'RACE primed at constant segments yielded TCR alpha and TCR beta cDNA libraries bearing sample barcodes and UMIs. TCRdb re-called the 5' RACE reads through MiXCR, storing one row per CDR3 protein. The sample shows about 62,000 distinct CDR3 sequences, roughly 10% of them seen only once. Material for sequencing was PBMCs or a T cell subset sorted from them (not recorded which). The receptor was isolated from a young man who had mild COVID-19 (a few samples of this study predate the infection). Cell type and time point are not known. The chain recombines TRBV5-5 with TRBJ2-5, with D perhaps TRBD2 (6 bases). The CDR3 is CASTPLRGAGQETQYF. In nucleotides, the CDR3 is TGTGCCAGCACCCCCTTAAGAGGTGCGGGGCAAGAGACCCAGTACTTC.